This T cell receptor (beta chain) was found in a study of blood T cells in healthy people across ages. Whole-study context: Researchers report that template switching captured about one barcoded beta molecule per two T cells.

Points from the study as a whole: Diversity was higher, and naive CD4+ cells more numerous, in long-lived donors than in aged donors. Diversity of TCR beta correlated strongly with naive T cell percentage.

A second PCR, run for 7 to 11 cycles, used a sample-barcoded 5' primer plus a J-beta primer mix. In TCRdb, the 5' RACE reads were re-called with MiXCR into one record per CDR3 protein. The profile shows hundreds of thousands of distinct CDR3 sequences, 55% to 70% of them singletons. The CDR3 is made up of 15 amino acids. CDR1 and CDR2 (germline): DFQATT, SNEGSKA (reference sequence). The V segment lost 0 bases and the J segment 1 base; nucleotides outside the gene matches: 3. This clonotype was seen ten or more times. Its antigen remains unidentified. The sample was blood. This clonotype originated in a man aged 30 to 45 in good health. This chain links TRBV20-1 with TRBJ2-7, with 10 positions matching TRBD2. CDR3 region: CSAREWGLASYEQYF. The CDR3 nucleotides read TGCAGTGCTAGAGAATGGGGACTAGCGTCCTACGAGCAGTACTTC.